A single sample is the source of the 27 T cell receptor beta chains below, sequenced in a study of human T cells and chemical hapten exposure (dated by TCRdb to the early 2020s). The method behind the library was RACE. These reads were obtained on a NextSeq 500. TCRdb trimmed the raw reads at Q25, called clones with MiXCR and kept productive beta chains. Rows matching on CDR3 protein sequence are summarized as one entry with the most common DNA and genes. The sample data list approximately 50,000 distinct CDR3 sequences, and about 11% of these were observed just once. The ten biggest clones cover 4% of the sample. This specimen's time point label, interpreted: pre-sensitization, week 0. What the treatment or condition label conveys for this sample: therapeutic diphenylcyclopropenone sensitization with weekly scalp DPC. The sample was whole blood, taken in connection with sensitization to the hapten diphenylcyclopropenone (DPC). Receptors were obtained from a woman aged 40 to 49 with alopecia areata. Some clones in this sample may be carry-over from other donors' samples.

On this clonotype: This could be a read error, since a much larger clone is one nucleotide away. The genes are TRBV4-3 and TRBJ1-2; tentatively, D is TRBD1 (6 bases). This CDR3 region has 14 residues. Per the germline V gene, CDR1 is LGHNA and CDR2 is YSLEER. CDR3 amino acids: CASSRAGQNYGHTF. CDR3 DNA sequence: TGCGCCAGCAGCCGGGCCGGACAGAACTATGGCCACACCTTC.

This clonotype has ten or more counts. V is TRBV14 and J is TRBJ1-5, with a tentative D call TRBD1 (6 bases). Germline CDR1 reads SGHDN; CDR2 reads FVKESK. The germline V and J ends were trimmed by 1 base and 0 bases, with 13 bases remaining between them. This CDR3 has 17 residues. The CDR3 DNA sequence: TGTGCCAGCAGCCAAGCGCCCCGGGACACTAGCAATCAGCCCCAGCATTTT. Protein product: CASSQAPRDTSNQPQHF.

This clonotype was counted only a few times. The chain is built from TRBV20-1 and TRBJ2-3; 8 nucleotides agree with TRBD2. This CDR3 comprises 15 residues. Germline loops: CDR1 DFQATT, CDR2 SNEGSKA (reference sequence). The V gene end was trimmed by 0 bases and the J gene end by 0 bases; junction bases not matched to a gene: 2. The CDR3 loop reads CSARDASGSTDTQYF. The CDR3 nucleotides are TGCAGTGCTAGAGATGCTAGCGGGAGCACAGATACGCAGTATTTT.

V usage is TRBV30 and J usage is TRBJ1-6, with D hard to call. CDR1 is GTSNPN and CDR2 is SVGIG in the germline V gene (reference sequence). Trimming took off 1 base at V and 10 bases at J, with 14 bases between the two ends. The CDR3 length is 14 residues. The CDR3 reads CAWSDLSARSPLHF. The CDR3 DNA sequence: TGTGCCTGGAGTGATCTTTCCGCTAGGTCACCCCTCCACTTT.

This clonotype occurred many times. V gene TRBV5-1 combines with J gene TRBJ2-7; D gene ambiguous. V was trimmed by 2 bases and J by 3 bases, leaving 18 bases between them. The germline V gene has CDR1 SGHRS and CDR2 YFSETQ. The CDR3 is made up of 16 amino acids. This CDR3 is CASSFFKGTPDYEQYF. The CDR3 nucleotides read TGCGCCAGCAGCTTCTTCAAAGGAACACCCGACTACGAGCAGTACTTC.

The chain uses TRBV5-1 and TRBJ2-1; TRBD2 matches 8 bases. Germline V gives CDR1 SGHRS, CDR2 YFSETQ. V lost 4 bases, J lost 5 bases, and 8 bases stayed unmatched. CDR3 length: 15 amino acids. The CDR3 nucleotides read TGCGCCAGCAGCCCGGAGGGGACTAGACACAATGAGCAGTTCTTC. It yields the protein CASSPEGTRHNEQFF. Together with reference TRBV5-1 and TRBJ2-1, the CDR3 gives the full variable domain: KAGVTQTPRYLIKTRGQQVTLSCSPISGHRSVSWYQQTPGQGLQFLFEYFSETQRNKGNFPGRFSGRQFSNSRSEMNVSTLELGDSALYLCASSPEGTRHNEQFFGPGTRLTVL.

The chain recombines TRBV4-3 with TRBJ2-1; TRBD2 agrees at 13 bases. V gave up 5 bases and J gave up 6 bases; unmatched junction bases: 4. This CDR3 comprises 15 residues. Germline loops: CDR1 LGHNA, CDR2 YSLEER. CDR3 protein: CASSYRLAGGNEQFF. The CDR3 nucleotides read TGCGCCAGCAGCTACCGACTAGCGGGGGGCAATGAGCAGTTCTTC.

The count of this clonotype is one. The V gene is TRBV7-6, the J gene TRBJ2-5; 8 bases map to TRBD1. The CDR3 is 14 amino acids. V lost 5 bases, J lost 4 bases, and 6 bases stayed unmatched. Germline-derived CDR1 and CDR2 are SGHVS and FNYEAQ. As DNA, the CDR3 is TGTGCCAGCAGCACCAGGGGGCTGGGAGAGACCCAGTACTTC. Its translation: CASSTRGLGETQYF. The variable domain in full, with the rest retrieved from reference TRBV7-6 and TRBJ2-5, is GAGVSQSPRYKVTKRGQDVALRCDPISGHVSLYWYRQALGQGPEFLTYFNYEAQQDKSGLPNDRFSAERPEGSISTLTIQRTEQRDSAMYRCASSTRGLGETQYFGPGTRLLVL.

This clonotype was detected only a few times. The chain uses TRBV21-1 and TRBJ2-1; the DNA was not used to check the table's D call, TRBD1. TRBV21-1 is reported as a pseudogene. CDR3 length: 16 residues. The CDR3 nucleotides read TGTGCCAGCAGCATTGAAAAAGGGGGGACGGTGAATGAGCAGTTCTTC. Protein: CASSIEKGGTVNEQFF.

This clonotype has at least ten counts. V usage is TRBV7-9 and J usage is TRBJ1-1, with 9 bases fitting TRBD1. Germline V gene data show CDR1 as SEHNR and CDR2 as FQNEAQ (reference sequence). The J segment lost 5 bases and the V segment lost 5 bases, leaving 9 bases of the junction unmatched. CDR3 length: 15 residues. CDR3 nucleotides: TGTGCCAGCAGCCGAGAACAGGGGGCTCTGACTGAAGCTTTCTTT. As protein: CASSREQGALTEAFF. Full variable domain (remainder filled in from reference TRBV7-9 and TRBJ1-1): DTGVSQNPRHKITKRGQNVTFRCDPISEHNRLYWYRQTLGQGPEFLTYFQNEAQLEKSRLLSDRFSAERPKGSFSTLEIQRTEQGDSAMYLCASSREQGALTEAFFGQGTRLTVV.

This clonotype was seen repeatedly, ten times or more. The J gene is TRBJ2-1, the V gene TRBV19; TRBD2 is a possible D gene (5 bases). The CDR3 spans 11 residues. Germline V lookup: CDR1 LNHDA, CDR2 SQIVND (reference sequence). Trimming removed 6 bases from V and 7 bases from J, with 7 bases in between. The CDR3 DNA is TGTGCCAGTAGGTGGGAGAATGAGCAGTTCTTC. It specifies CASRWENEQFF.

This clonotype was seen more than once but under ten times. The chain is built from TRBV6-5 and TRBJ2-7, with a tentative D call TRBD1 (6 bases). The germline V gene encodes CDR1 MNHEY and CDR2 SVGAGI. The V end lost 1 base, the J end lost 1 base, and 8 bases lay between the germline ends. The CDR3 runs to 14 residues. The CDR3 reads CASSYFRGSYEQYF. As DNA, the CDR3 is TGTGCCAGCAGTTACTTCAGGGGATCCTACGAGCAGTACTTC.

V usage is TRBV10-3 and J usage is TRBJ2-7; possible D gene TRBD1, 6 bases. Germline V CDR1 and CDR2: ENHRY, SYGVKD. The CDR3 runs to 15 residues. Deletions cut 5 bases from V and 2 bases from J, with 16 bases between. CDR3 in amino acids: CAISPHRDITYEQYF. CDR3 sequence (DNA): TGTGCCATCAGTCCCCACCGGGACATAACCTACGAGCAGTACTTC.

V usage is TRBV11-2 and J usage is TRBJ2-2; D not certain. The CDR3 totals 13 residues. V lost 7 bases and J 1 base, leaving 7 bases between the germline ends. Germline V lookup: CDR1 SGHAT, CDR2 FQNNGV. DNA for the CDR3: TGTGCCAGCACCCAAGGGAACACCGGGGAGCTGTTTTTT. Amino acid sequence: CASTQGNTGELFF. The complete variable domain, with remaining parts taken from reference TRBV11-2 and TRBJ2-2, reads EAGVAQSPRYKIIEKRQSVAFWCNPISGHATLYWYQQILGQGPKLLIQFQNNGVVDDSQLPKDRFSAERLKGVDSTLKIQPAKLEDSAVYLCASTQGNTGELFFGEGSRLTVL.

There are many counts of this clonotype. V usage is TRBV18 and J usage is TRBJ1-6, with D possibly being TRBD1 (5 bases). Looked up from germline, CDR1 is KGHSH and CDR2 is LQKENI. Deletions cut 3 bases from V and 8 bases from J, with 14 bases between. The CDR3 covers 15 residues. Written as DNA, the CDR3 is TGTGCCAGCTCACCCGGGGGGGGTAACGATTCACCCCTCCACTTT. Its translation: CASSPGGGNDSPLHF.

The V gene is TRBV27, the J gene TRBJ2-5, with 8 positions matching TRBD2. The germline V gene encodes CDR1 MNHEY and CDR2 SMNVEV (reference sequence). V lost 3 bases, J lost 7 bases, and 10 bases stayed unmatched. This CDR3 is built from 15 residues. CDR3 in DNA: TGTGCCAGCAGTTTCAAGGTAGCGGGATACGGGACCCAGTACTTC. It codes for CASSFKVAGYGTQYF.

The V and J genes are TRBV29-1 and TRBJ1-1; 8 bases align to TRBD1. The CDR3 spans 13 residues. The V segment lost 5 bases and the J segment 3 bases; nucleotides outside the gene matches: 5. Germline V gene sequence: CDR1 SQVTM, CDR2 ANQGSEA. The CDR3 protein is CSVSGGPDTEAFF. The CDR3 DNA sequence: TGCAGCGTTTCAGGGGGCCCCGACACTGAAGCTTTCTTT.

This clonotype has just a few counts. The gene calls are TRBV30 and TRBJ1-1, with TRBD1 as a possible D gene (5 bases). CDR1 is GTSNPN, CDR2 SVGIG, per germline (reference sequence). This CDR3 has 14 amino acids. V lost 1 base to trimming and J lost 1 base, with 10 bases between them. The CDR3 region is CAWSGRGGNTEAFF. For the CDR3, the DNA is TGTGCCTGGAGTGGAAGGGGTGGGAACACTGAAGCTTTCTTT. Based on the CDR3 plus reference TRBV30 and TRBJ1-1, the full variable domain is SQTIHQWPATLVQPVGSPLSLECTVEGTSNPNLYWYRQAAGRGLQLLFYSVGIGQISSEVPQNLSASRPQDRQFILSSKKLLLSDSGFYLCAWSGRGGNTEAFFGQGTRLTVV.

This clonotype was observed many times. The V and J genes are TRBV12-3 or TRBV12-4 and TRBJ2-2, with 10 positions matching TRBD2. The CDR3 covers 17 residues. After removal of 5 bases from V and 1 base from J, the junction contained 7 bases not matched to a gene. CDR3 nucleotides: TGTGCCAGCAGTATCCAGCGGGGGGGCCTGAACACCGGGGAGCTGTTTTTT. It translates to CASSIQRGGLNTGELFF.

This clonotype was counted between two and nine times. The V call is TRBV29-1, the J call TRBJ1-1, with TRBD1 matching 10 bases. The CDR3 consists of 13 residues. Unmatched junction bases numbered 5, after V lost 6 bases and J lost 4 bases. Germline-derived CDR1 and CDR2 are SQVTM and ANQGSEA. In DNA, the CDR3 is TGCAGCGTCGGGACAGGGGTCGGCACTGAAGCTTTCTTT. It yields the protein CSVGTGVGTEAFF.

This chain joins TRBV20-1 and TRBJ2-3; D uncertain. Per the germline V gene, CDR1 is DFQATT and CDR2 is SNEGSKA (reference sequence). The CDR3 is 13 residues long. Trimming pared 8 bases from V and 1 base from J, leaving 13 bases between. CDR3 sequence reads: CSSQTSGTDTQYF. The CDR3 DNA reads TGCAGTTCGCAGACGAGCGGCACAGATACGCAGTATTTT.

This clonotype was seen many times. The rearrangement uses TRBV27 and TRBJ2-3; D unclear. The CDR3 totals 14 residues. Trimming pared 5 bases from V and 7 bases from J, leaving 16 bases between. The germline V gene encodes CDR1 MNHEY and CDR2 SMNVEV (reference sequence). The CDR3 DNA is TGTGCCAGCAGTCCCTCAACCGGGCCCTATACGCAGTATTTT. It yields the protein CASSPSTGPYTQYF.

This rearrangement joins TRBV5-5 to TRBJ2-7, with 9 nucleotides matching TRBD1. Germline V CDR1 and CDR2: SGHKS, YYEKEE (reference sequence). The CDR3 has 13 amino acids. J lost 3 bases, V lost 4 bases, and 2 bases had no gene match. The CDR3 DNA sequence: TGTGCCAGCAGCAGGACAGGGGACTACGAGCAGTACTTC. Translating it yields CASSRTGDYEQYF.

This clonotype was picked up a small number of times. This rearrangement joins TRBV11-2 to TRBJ2-7; TRBD2 matches at 13 bases. CDR3 size: 16 residues. The V gene's germline CDR1 is SGHAT and CDR2 FQNNGV. Germline trimming cut 5 bases from V and 2 bases from J; bases unmatched to any gene: 6. The CDR3 reads CASSPELAGGPYEQYF. The CDR3 DNA reads as TGTGCCAGCAGCCCGGAACTAGCGGGAGGGCCCTACGAGCAGTACTTC.

This clonotype was picked up many times. V usage is TRBV20-1 and J usage is TRBJ1-1; tentatively, D is TRBD1 (6 bases). V lost 4 bases, J lost 5 bases, and 11 bases lay in between. This CDR3 region has 12 residues. Germline V lookup: CDR1 DFQATT, CDR2 SNEGSKA (reference sequence). The CDR3 protein is CSATTGVTEAFF. CDR3 coding DNA: TGCAGTGCTACGACAGGAGTAACTGAAGCTTTCTTT.

This clonotype occurred many times. The J gene is TRBJ2-1, the V gene TRBV9; D gene ambiguous. The CDR3 has 13 residues. Germline V gene sequence: CDR1 SGDLS, CDR2 YYNGEE. Trimming stripped 0 bases from V and 6 bases from J, with 7 bases between. The CDR3 DNA reads TGTGCCAGCAGCGTAGCTCGAATCAATGAGCAGTTCTTC. It translates to CASSVARINEQFF.

The genes are TRBV21-1 and TRBJ2-3. TRBV21-1 is listed as a pseudogene. The CDR3 is made up of 17 amino acids. This CDR3 reads CASSKPTTDSSTDTQYF. CDR3 bases: TGTGCCAGCAGCAAACCCACTACAGATTCTAGCACAGATACGCAGTATTTT.